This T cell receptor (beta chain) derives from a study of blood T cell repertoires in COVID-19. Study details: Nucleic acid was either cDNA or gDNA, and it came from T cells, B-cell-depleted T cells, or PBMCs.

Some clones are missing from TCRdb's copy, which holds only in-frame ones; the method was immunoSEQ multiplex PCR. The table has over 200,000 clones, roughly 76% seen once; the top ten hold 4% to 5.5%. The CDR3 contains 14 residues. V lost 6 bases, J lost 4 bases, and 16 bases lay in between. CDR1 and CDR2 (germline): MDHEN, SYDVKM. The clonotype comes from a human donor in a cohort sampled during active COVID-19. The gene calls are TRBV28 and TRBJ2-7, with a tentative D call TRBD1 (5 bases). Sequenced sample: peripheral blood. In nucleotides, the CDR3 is TGTGCCAGCAGCCCCGCCAGGGCCCGATACGAGCAGTACTTC. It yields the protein CASSPARARYEQYF.